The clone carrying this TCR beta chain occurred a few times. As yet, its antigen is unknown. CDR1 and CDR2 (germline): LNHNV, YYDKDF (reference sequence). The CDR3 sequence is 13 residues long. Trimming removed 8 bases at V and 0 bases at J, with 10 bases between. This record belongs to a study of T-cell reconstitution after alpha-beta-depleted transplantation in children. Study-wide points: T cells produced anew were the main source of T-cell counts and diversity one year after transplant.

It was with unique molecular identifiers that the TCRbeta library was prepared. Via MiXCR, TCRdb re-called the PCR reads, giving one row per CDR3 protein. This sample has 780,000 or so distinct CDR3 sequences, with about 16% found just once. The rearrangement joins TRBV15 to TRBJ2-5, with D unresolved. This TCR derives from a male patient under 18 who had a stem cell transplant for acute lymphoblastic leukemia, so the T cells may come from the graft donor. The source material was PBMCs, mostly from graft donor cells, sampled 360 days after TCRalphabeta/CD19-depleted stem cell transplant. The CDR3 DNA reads TGTGCCACCTCAAGAGACTACCAAGAGACCCAGTACTTC. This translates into CATSRDYQETQYF.